These T cell receptor beta chains were read from a single sample in a study of blood T cell repertoires in COVID-19. Clones were read by immunoSEQ multiplex PCR, and TCRdb kept only the in-frame ones, dropping some. This repertoire shows approximately 200,000 clones, 88% found once; its top ten account for about 3.9%. Sequencing input: peripheral blood. These receptors all come from a woman aged 25-40 years with acute or convalescent COVID-19. CDR3s include the opening cysteine and the closing phenylalanine or tryptophan. The D gene is left open where the match is weak. Where a row states a size, it is once, few, many or the class of an expanded clone; other rows omit it.

CDR3 protein: CASRRTGLGQPQHF
CDR3 DNA: TGTGCCAGTAGACGTACGGGTTTAGGACAGCCCCAGCATTTT
J gene: TRBJ1-5
D gene: -
V gene: TRBV19
clone size: -

CDR3 protein: CSVGATSSNTIYF
CDR3 DNA: TGCAGCGTTGGGGCGACATCTTCGAACACCATATATTTT
J gene: TRBJ1-3
D gene: -
V gene: TRBV29-1
clone size: -

CDR3 protein: CASSQRGEVAGGETQYF
CDR3 DNA: TGTGCCAGCAGCCAACGGGGGGAAGTCGCGGGCGGGGAGACCCAGTACTTC
J gene: TRBJ2-5
D gene: TRBD2
V gene: TRBV4-2
clone size: -

CDR3 protein: CATSRGNTDTQYF
CDR3 DNA: TGTGCCACCTCACGGGGAAACACAGATACGCAGTATTTT
J gene: TRBJ2-3
D gene: -
V gene: TRBV6-5
clone size: once

CDR3 protein: CASSEARSFQETQYF
CDR3 DNA: TGCGCCAGCAGTGAGGCGCGTAGCTTCCAAGAGACCCAGTACTTC
J gene: TRBJ2-5
D gene: -
V gene: TRBV10-2
clone size: -

CDR3 protein: CASSFVGFDSPLHF
CDR3 DNA: TGTGCCAGCAGCTTCGTCGGGTTCGATTCACCCCTCCACTTT
J gene: TRBJ1-6
D gene: -
V gene: TRBV11-1
clone size: -

CDR3 protein: CASSLEPLWTGELFF
CDR3 DNA: TGTGCCAGCAGCTTGGAGCCGCTATGGACCGGGGAGCTGTTTTTT
J gene: TRBJ2-2
D gene: -
V gene: TRBV5-5
clone size: -

CDR3 protein: CASSRGQWGLNTEAFF
CDR3 DNA: TGTGCCAGTAGTAGAGGGCAGTGGGGGCTAAACACTGAAGCTTTCTTT
J gene: TRBJ1-1
D gene: -
V gene: TRBV19
clone size: -

CDR3 protein: CASSPGRGEAQYF
CDR3 DNA: TGTGCCAGCAGCCCCGGCCGTGGAGAGGCCCAGTACTTC
J gene: TRBJ2-5
D gene: -
V gene: TRBV11-3
clone size: -

CDR3 protein: CASSPAGGGGETQYF
CDR3 DNA: TGTGCCAGCAGCCCAGCCGGGGGCGGGGGAGAGACCCAGTACTTC
J gene: TRBJ2-5
D gene: -
V gene: TRBV7-9
clone size: -

CDR3 protein: CASSITSGSRDTQYF
CDR3 DNA: TGTGCCAGTAGTATTACTAGCGGGAGTAGAGATACGCAGTATTTT
J gene: TRBJ2-3
D gene: TRBD2
V gene: TRBV19
clone size: once

CDR3 protein: CASSSPASGSNEQFF
CDR3 DNA: TGTGCCAGCAGCTCGCCCGCTAGCGGGAGCAATGAGCAGTTCTTC
J gene: TRBJ2-1
D gene: TRBD2
V gene: TRBV5-4
clone size: -

CDR3 protein: CASSQVQAPLSGNTIYF
CDR3 DNA: TGTGCCAGCAGCCAGGTGCAGGCACCTCTCTCTGGAAACACCATATATTTT
J gene: TRBJ1-3
D gene: -
V gene: TRBV4-2
clone size: -

CDR3 protein: CASRAGLTIYEQYF
CDR3 DNA: TGTGCCTCCAGGGCGGGATTGACGATTTACGAGCAGTACTTC
J gene: TRBJ2-7
D gene: -
V gene: TRBV2
clone size: -

CDR3 protein: CARGQADTQYF
CDR3 DNA: TGTGCCAGGGGACAGGCAGATACGCAGTATTTT
J gene: TRBJ2-3
D gene: TRBD1
V gene: TRBV12-3/TRBV12-4
clone size: -

CDR3 protein: CASSFRWGPQETQYF
CDR3 DNA: TGTGCCAGCAGCTTCCGGTGGGGGCCCCAAGAGACCCAGTACTTC
J gene: TRBJ2-5
D gene: -
V gene: TRBV7-8
clone size: -

CDR3 protein: CAVRATGYEQFF
CDR3 DNA: TGTGCCGTTAGGGCGACGGGATATGAGCAGTTCTTC
J gene: TRBJ2-1
D gene: -
V gene: TRBV27
clone size: once

CDR3 protein: CAWSRDRGEKLFF
CDR3 DNA: TGTGCCTGGAGTCGGGACAGGGGAGAAAAACTGTTTTTT
J gene: TRBJ1-4
D gene: TRBD1
V gene: TRBV30
clone size: -

CDR3 protein: CASSVQGYEQYF
CDR3 DNA: TGTGCCAGCAGCGTTCAGGGCTACGAGCAGTACTTC
J gene: TRBJ2-7
D gene: -
V gene: TRBV7-9
clone size: -

CDR3 protein: CASSFPAGGYNEQFF
CDR3 DNA: TGTGCCAGCAGCTTCCCAGCGGGAGGTTACAATGAGCAGTTCTTC
J gene: TRBJ2-1
D gene: TRBD2
V gene: TRBV5-4
clone size: -

CDR3 protein: CATEKGTDTQYF
CDR3 DNA: TGTGCCACGGAGAAGGGGACAGATACGCAGTATTTT
J gene: TRBJ2-3
D gene: -
V gene: TRBV28
clone size: -

CDR3 protein: CASSVRRASNEQFF
CDR3 DNA: TGTGCCAGTAGTGTAAGAAGAGCTAGCAATGAGCAGTTCTTC
J gene: TRBJ2-1
D gene: -
V gene: TRBV19
clone size: -

CDR3 protein: CASSQYWPSSTRQFF
CDR3 DNA: TGTGCCAGCAGCCAATACTGGCCTAGCAGTACACGGCAGTTCTTC
J gene: TRBJ2-1
D gene: -
V gene: TRBV14
clone size: -

CDR3 protein: CAISESTGASPLHF
CDR3 DNA: TGTGCCATCAGTGAGTCAACAGGGGCTTCACCCCTCCACTTT
J gene: TRBJ1-6
D gene: TRBD1
V gene: TRBV10-3
clone size: few

CDR3 protein: CASSEVWEFGNTIYF
CDR3 DNA: TGTGCCAGCAGTGAGGTCTGGGAGTTCGGAAACACCATATATTTT
J gene: TRBJ1-3
D gene: -
V gene: TRBV6-1
clone size: -

CDR3 protein: CASSGSNNEQFF
CDR3 DNA: TGCGCCAGCAGCGGGAGTAACAATGAGCAGTTCTTC
J gene: TRBJ2-1
D gene: -
V gene: TRBV4-1
clone size: -

CDR3 protein: CASSLAGLDTQYF
CDR3 DNA: TGTGCCAGCAGCTTAGCGGGCCTAGATACGCAGTATTTT
J gene: TRBJ2-3
D gene: -
V gene: TRBV7-9
clone size: few

CDR3 protein: CASSGRGSAEAFF
CDR3 DNA: TGTGCCAGCAGTGGGCGGGGGAGCGCTGAAGCTTTCTTT
J gene: TRBJ1-1
D gene: -
V gene: TRBV2
clone size: -

CDR3 protein: CSASRGQHEQYF
CDR3 DNA: TGCAGTGCTAGTAGAGGACAGCACGAGCAGTACTTC
J gene: TRBJ2-7
D gene: -
V gene: TRBV20-1
clone size: -

CDR3 protein: CASSVLVGEQFF
CDR3 DNA: TGTGCCAGCAGCGTTCTAGTGGGTGAGCAGTTCTTC
J gene: TRBJ2-1
D gene: -
V gene: TRBV9
clone size: -

CDR3 protein: CASSQGADEQYF
CDR3 DNA: TGTGCCAGCAGTCAGGGGGCGGACGAGCAGTACTTC
J gene: TRBJ2-7
D gene: TRBD1
V gene: TRBV6-5
clone size: -

CDR3 protein: CASRGSSYEQYF
CDR3 DNA: TGTGCTTCGCGTGGGAGCTCCTACGAGCAGTACTTC
J gene: TRBJ2-7
D gene: -
V gene: TRBV19
clone size: once

CDR3 protein: CASTTGQANEKLFF
CDR3 DNA: TGTGCCAGCACAACGGGACAGGCTAATGAAAAACTGTTTTTT
J gene: TRBJ1-4
D gene: TRBD1
V gene: TRBV4-2
clone size: few

CDR3 protein: CASSVQGPSYNSPLHF
CDR3 DNA: TGTGCCAGCAGTGTCCAGGGGCCCTCCTATAATTCACCCCTCCACTTT
J gene: TRBJ1-6
D gene: -
V gene: TRBV2
clone size: -

CDR3 protein: CASSLRGNNEQFF
CDR3 DNA: TGCGCCAGCAGCCTCAGGGGAAATAATGAGCAGTTCTTC
J gene: TRBJ2-1
D gene: -
V gene: TRBV5-1
clone size: -

CDR3 protein: CSASSGWPYEQYF
CDR3 DNA: TGCAGTGCTAGTTCGGGGTGGCCCTACGAGCAGTACTTC
J gene: TRBJ2-7
D gene: -
V gene: TRBV20-1
clone size: -

CDR3 protein: CASRTRGLTDTQYF
CDR3 DNA: TGTGCCAGCCGGACTAGAGGGCTCACAGATACGCAGTATTTT
J gene: TRBJ2-3
D gene: TRBD2
V gene: TRBV7-9
clone size: -

CDR3 protein: CATSDPTKRDTAYNEQFF
CDR3 DNA: TGTGCCACCAGTGACCCAACAAAGCGGGACACCGCCTACAATGAGCAGTTCTTC
J gene: TRBJ2-1
D gene: -
V gene: TRBV24-1
clone size: -

CDR3 protein: CASFLGGSPLHF
CDR3 DNA: TGTGCCAGCTTCTTAGGGGGTTCACCCCTCCACTTT
J gene: TRBJ1-6
D gene: -
V gene: TRBV28
clone size: -

CDR3 protein: CSVRREMGEQYF
CDR3 DNA: TGCAGCGTTCGGCGGGAGATGGGGGAGCAGTACTTC
J gene: TRBJ2-7
D gene: TRBD2
V gene: TRBV29-1
clone size: -

CDR3 protein: CAWSRVSGSQETQYF
CDR3 DNA: TGTGCCTGGAGTCGGGTTAGCGGGAGCCAAGAGACCCAGTACTTC
J gene: TRBJ2-5
D gene: TRBD2
V gene: TRBV30
clone size: -